Below are 21 T cell receptor beta chains sequenced from a single sample in a study of T cell repertoires in cytomegalovirus infection. Each CDR3 protein gets one entry after TCRdb re-called the reads with MiXCR. The sample holds approximately 770,000 distinct CDR3 sequences, 25% to 30% seen once. No antigens are known for them. The sequences come from cultured CD8+ T cells from PBMCs, collected from culture after CMV antigen stimulation. Receptors were obtained from a human donor in good health (CMV status not recorded). Some clones in this sample may be carry-over from other donors' samples.

This clonotype was found many times. This sequence joins TRBV7-9 and TRBJ1-1; D is ambiguous. The germline CDR1 and CDR2 sequences are SEHNR and FQNEAQ (reference sequence). The V end lost 5 bases, the J end lost 6 bases, and 7 bases lay between the germline ends. The CDR3 is 11 residues long. The CDR3 reads CASSPGAEAFF. In DNA form, the CDR3 reads TGTGCCAGCAGCCCCGGAGCTGAAGCTTTCTTT.

V and J are TRBV13 and TRBJ2-2; perhaps TRBD1 as D (6 bases). The V end was cut by 1 base, the J end by 4 bases, with 13 bases between. The CDR3 consists of 16 residues. The V gene's germline CDR1 is PRHDT and CDR2 FYEKMQ (reference sequence). CDR3 in DNA: TGTGCCAGCAGCTTAGTCCGGGACATGATCACCGGGGAGCTGTTTTTT. Amino acids: CASSLVRDMITGELFF.

This clonotype was found once. The rearrangement uses TRBV2 and TRBJ2-7, with D possibly TRBD1 on 5 matching bases. The CDR3 spans 14 residues. V was trimmed by 0 bases and J by 6 bases, leaving 12 bases between them. Germline V CDR1 and CDR2: SNHLY, FYNNEI. CDR3 protein: CASSEALSRGEQYV. The CDR3 DNA is TGTGCCAGCAGTGAAGCGCTTTCTAGGGGCGAGCAGTACGTC.

This clonotype was found many times. The rearrangement joins TRBV7-6 to TRBJ2-1; either TRBD1 or TRBD2 may supply D (5 bases each). The CDR3 runs to 16 residues. Germline values: CDR1 SGHVS, CDR2 FNYEAQ. V lost 3 bases and J lost 0, with 12 bases in between. CDR3 region: CASSLSGASSYNEQFF. CDR3 in DNA: TGTGCCAGCAGCTTGTCCGGGGCCAGCTCCTACAATGAGCAGTTCTTC.

This clonotype was counted at least ten times. This rearrangement joins TRBV7-6 to TRBJ2-1, with 7 bases matching TRBD1. With 5 bases clipped from V and 7 bases from J, the junction kept 2 bases outside the gene matches. CDR1 and CDR2 (germline): SGHVS, FNYEAQ. The CDR3 runs to 12 residues. The CDR3 region is CASSPTGNEQFF. CDR3 DNA: TGTGCCAGCAGCCCGACAGGGAATGAGCAGTTCTTC.

This clonotype was counted between two and nine times. The rearrangement uses TRBV12-5 and TRBJ2-1; D possibly uses TRBD1 or TRBD2 (5 bases each). V lost 6 bases and J lost 4, with 16 bases in between. CDR3 size: 15 residues. CDR1 LGHNT and CDR2 FRNRAP come from the germline V gene. DNA of the CDR3: TGTGCTAGTGGCTCCGAGGGGATTATATACAATGAGCAGTTCTTC. It yields the protein CASGSEGIIYNEQFF.

V and J are TRBV28 and TRBJ2-7, with TRBD2 matching 15 bases. The CDR3 covers 19 residues. V was pared by 5 bases and J by 0 bases, with 11 bases of the junction left unmatched. Per the germline V gene, CDR1 is MDHEN and CDR2 is SYDVKM. The CDR3 nucleotides read TGTGCCAGCAGTGTTTATCCCGGGACTAGCGGGGGGAGCTCCTACGAGCAGTACGTC. Encoded protein: CASSVYPGTSGGSSYEQYV.

Worth noting for this clonotype: Germline and junction disagree at one end, which may indicate a read error. The CDR3 DNA sequence: TGTGCTAGTGGCTACGGACAGGGAAGGAATAGCAATCAGTCCCAGCATTTT. Its translation: CASGYGQGRNSNQSQHF. This sequence joins TRBV12-5 and TRBJ1-5; 8 bases are a match to TRBD1. The germline V gene encodes CDR1 LGHNT and CDR2 FRNRAP. The CDR3 runs to 17 residues.

This clonotype has a handful of counts. V gene TRBV10-3 combines with J gene TRBJ2-6; perhaps D is TRBD1 or TRBD2 (5 bases each). This CDR3 spans 17 amino acids. The V end was cut by 6 bases, the J end by 0 bases, with 15 bases between. The germline V gene encodes CDR1 ENHRY and CDR2 SYGVKD. The chain's CDR3 is CAIRVGETSSGANVLTF. The CDR3 nucleotides are TGTGCCATCAGGGTGGGGGAGACAAGCTCTGGGGCCAACGTCCTGACTTTC.

The chain combines TRBV10-3 with TRBJ2-1, with D possibly being TRBD1 (6 bases). Germline-derived CDR1 and CDR2 are ENHRY and SYGVKD. The CDR3 spans 15 residues. The V gene lost 8 bases and the J gene lost 2 bases, with 16 bases spanning the gap. CDR3: CAISFDRIPYNEQFF. The DNA for the CDR3 is TGTGCCATCTCATTCGACAGGATCCCCTACAATGAGCAGTTCTTC.

The chain couples TRBV2 to TRBJ1-2; TRBD1 is a possible D gene (6 bases). With 6 bases removed from V and 7 bases from J, the gap between germline ends came to 15 bases. This CDR3 spans 13 amino acids. Germline assignment: CDR1 SNHLY and CDR2 FYNNEI. CDR3 in amino acids: CASRPGQDLGYTF. The CDR3 DNA is TGTGCCAGCAGGCCGGGACAAGATCTTGGCTACACCTTC.

The chain uses TRBV4-1 and TRBJ2-3; 10 nucleotides line up with TRBD2. There are 16 residues in the CDR3. Germline values: CDR1 MGHRA, CDR2 YSYEKL. V shed 7 bases and J 4 bases; nucleotides not matched to a gene: 11. The CDR3 loop reads CASKPTRGTSADTQYF. The CDR3, as DNA: TGCGCCAGCAAGCCAACAAGGGGGACTAGCGCAGATACGCAGTATTTT.

The rearrangement links TRBV20-1 to TRBJ2-2; 7 nucleotides match TRBD2. V shed 6 bases and J 7 bases; nucleotides not matched to a gene: 2. Germline CDR1 DFQATT, CDR2 SNEGSKA (reference sequence). This CDR3 spans 11 amino acids. The CDR3 coding sequence is TGCAGTGCGGCGGGGGACGGGGAGCTGTTTTTT. Translating gives CSAAGDGELFF.

The chain combines TRBV6-1 with TRBJ1-2; D possibly corresponds to TRBD1 (5 bases). The CDR3 is made up of 14 amino acids. Germline V lookup: CDR1 MNHNS, CDR2 SASEGT. Trimming pared 0 bases from V and 8 bases from J, leaving 13 bases between. For the CDR3, the DNA is TGTGCCAGCAGTGAAGCGTGGCAGGGAGAAGGCTACACCTTC. This gives the protein CASSEAWQGEGYTF.

This clonotype was picked up a small number of times. DNA for the CDR3: TGTGCCAGCAGCTTAGACCTTTGGGGACTAGCGGGGGCGGAAGATGAGCAGTTCTTC. Its translation is CASSLDLWGLAGAEDEQFF. The chain is built from TRBV7-9 and TRBJ2-1, with TRBD2 identical over 14 bases. CDR1 SEHNR and CDR2 FQNEAQ come from the germline V gene (reference sequence). J lost 8 bases, V lost 1 base, and 13 bases had no gene match. The CDR3 totals 19 residues.

The chain carries TRBV4-3 and TRBJ1-2; perhaps TRBD1 as D (5 bases). V was cut by 4 bases and J by 0 bases, with 18 bases left in between. CDR3 length equals 17 residues. The germline V gene has CDR1 LGHNA and CDR2 YSLEER. The CDR3 spells CASSPFSGPTTNYGYTF. The CDR3 DNA is TGCGCCAGCAGCCCCTTTTCGGGACCGACGACTAACTATGGCTACACCTTC.

This clonotype was observed a few times. The chain uses TRBV12-3 or TRBV12-4 and TRBJ1-1; D gene unclear. This CDR3 spans 13 amino acids. V lost 5 bases and J 6 bases, leaving 13 bases between the germline ends. The CDR3 nucleotides are TGTGCCAGCAGTCCTCCTTCGGAGGCTGAAGCTTTCTTT. It encodes CASSPPSEAEAFF.

This clonotype was detected many times. The chain recombines TRBV7-2 with TRBJ2-1, with D tentatively TRBD1 or TRBD2 (5 bases each). The V gene's germline CDR1 is SGHTA and CDR2 FQGNSA. V was clipped by 2 bases and J by 3 bases, with 11 bases between them. This CDR3 has 15 residues. CDR3 sequence: CASSLPFGGYNEQFF. The CDR3 nucleotides are TGTGCCAGCAGCTTACCTTTTGGGGGCTACAATGAGCAGTTCTTC.

The gene calls are TRBV4-1 and TRBJ1-2, with D perhaps TRBD1 (5 bases). CDR3 length: 15 residues. V lost 4 bases and J 7 bases, leaving 19 bases between the germline ends. The germline CDR1 and CDR2 sequences are MGHRA and YSYEKL. In DNA form, the CDR3 reads TGCGCCAGCAGCCCCGCGGGCCAGGGTCATCGTGGCTACACCTTC. Translating it yields CASSPAGQGHRGYTF.

The chain recombines TRBV7-9 with TRBJ1-1, with 7 nucleotides matching TRBD1. Germline V gene data show CDR1 as SEHNR and CDR2 as FQNEAQ (reference sequence). With V trimmed by 5 bases and J by 10 bases, 10 bases remained unmatched. The CDR3 runs 13 residues. The CDR3 reads CASSPGGFIGAFF. For the CDR3, the DNA is TGTGCCAGCAGCCCAGGGGGGTTTATTGGAGCTTTCTTT.

This sequence joins TRBV12-3 or TRBV12-4 and TRBJ1-4; D call uncertain. The CDR3 extends over 17 amino acids. Trimming took off 1 base at V and 0 bases at J, with 12 bases between the two ends. The CDR3 DNA sequence: TGTGCCAGCAGTTTAGGGGCACTCCTTGCAACTAATGAAAAACTGTTTTTT. It specifies CASSLGALLATNEKLFF.